The next 2 T cell receptor beta chains were all read from a single sample in a study of cytomegalovirus exposure and HLA in healthy donors. A multiplex PCR was run with 60 Vbeta primers and 13 Jbeta primers. The assay was immunoSEQ multiplex PCR, and TCRdb's table has in-frame clones only and misses some. Among some 170,000 clones listed, 60% to 80% were seen once. The sequencing input was PBMCs. These receptors were taken from a man in his 60s in good health and CMV-seronegative.

In its sample, this clone was seen a few times. The CDR3 nucleotides are TGTGCCAGCAGGCCGGGGGGCCGGGTAGAGACCCAGTACTTC. Translated: CASRPGGRVETQYF. V and J are TRBV28 and TRBJ2-5, with a possible D match to TRBD2 (7 bases). V lost 6 bases and J lost 4, with 15 bases in between. The CDR3 is 14 amino acids. Germline V lookup: CDR1 MDHEN, CDR2 SYDVKM.

This chain links TRBV5-1 with TRBJ2-5, with D possibly TRBD1 on 5 matching bases. Germline-derived CDR1 and CDR2 are SGHRS and YFSETQ. V was cut by 0 bases and J by 5 bases, with 14 bases left in between. The CDR3 is made up of 15 amino acids. Written as DNA, the CDR3 is TGCGCCAGCAGCTTGGTAGACAGTCTGGGGGAGACCCAGTACTTC. This translates into CASSLVDSLGETQYF. The full variable domain, in which reference TRBV5-1 and TRBJ2-5 provide the parts outside the CDR3, is KAGVTQTPRYLIKTRGQQVTLSCSPISGHRSVSWYQQTPGQGLQFLFEYFSETQRNKGNFPGRFSGRQFSNSRSEMNVSTLELGDSALYLCASSLVDSLGETQYFGPGTRLLVL.